This T cell receptor beta chain was identified in a study of blood T cell repertoires in COVID-19. Per the study methods: Counts of nucleated cells, estimated from reference gene primer amplification, were obtained. The assay was immunoSEQ multiplex PCR, and TCRdb's table has in-frame clones only and misses some. From that table come the V and J calls and clone size; the DNA was used to work out D and trimming. The sample carries about 74,000 clones, 84% recorded once. This TCR was sampled from a man aged 45-65 years with active COVID-19. The specimen was peripheral blood.

Here the CDR3 DNA reads TGTGCCAGCAGTTACTCGATGCCTGCTAGCTCCTACGAGCAGTACTTC. It specifies CASSYSMPASSYEQYF. The chain combines TRBV6-5 with TRBJ2-7; D gene ambiguous. The CDR3 totals 16 residues. Trimming removed 0 bases from V and 0 bases from J, with 12 bases in between. In germline, CDR1 is MNHEY, CDR2 SVGAGI.